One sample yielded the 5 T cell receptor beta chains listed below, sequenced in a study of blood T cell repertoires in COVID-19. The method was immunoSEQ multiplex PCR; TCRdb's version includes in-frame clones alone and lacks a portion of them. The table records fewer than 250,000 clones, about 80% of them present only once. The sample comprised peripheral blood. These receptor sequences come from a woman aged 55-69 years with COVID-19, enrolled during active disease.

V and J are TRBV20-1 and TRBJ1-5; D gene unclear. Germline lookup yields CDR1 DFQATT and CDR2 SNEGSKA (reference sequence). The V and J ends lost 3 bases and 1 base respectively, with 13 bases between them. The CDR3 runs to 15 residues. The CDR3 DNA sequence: TGCAGTGCTAGTTGGGCAGGTTCGAGCAATCAGCCCCAGCATTTT. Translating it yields CSASWAGSSNQPQHF.

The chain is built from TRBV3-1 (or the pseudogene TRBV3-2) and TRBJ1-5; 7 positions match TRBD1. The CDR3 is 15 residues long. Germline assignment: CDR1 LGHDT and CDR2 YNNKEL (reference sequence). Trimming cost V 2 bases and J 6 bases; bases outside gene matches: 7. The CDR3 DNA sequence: TGTGCCAGCAGCCAAACAGGGGCTGAAGGTCAGCCCCAGCATTTT. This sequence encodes CASSQTGAEGQPQHF.

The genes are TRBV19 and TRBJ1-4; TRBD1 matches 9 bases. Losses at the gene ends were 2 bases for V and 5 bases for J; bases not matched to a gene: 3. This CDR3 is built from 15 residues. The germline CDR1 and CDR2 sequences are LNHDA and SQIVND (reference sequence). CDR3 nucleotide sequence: TGTGCCAGTAGTATAATCGACAGGGGGAATGAAAAACTGTTTTTT. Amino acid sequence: CASSIIDRGNEKLFF. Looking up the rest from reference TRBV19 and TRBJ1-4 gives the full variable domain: DGGITQSPKYLFRKEGQNVTLSCEQNLNHDAMYWYRQDPGQGLRLIYYSQIVNDFQKGDIAEGYSVSREKKESFPLTVTSAQKNPTAFYLCASSIIDRGNEKLFFGSGTQLSVL.

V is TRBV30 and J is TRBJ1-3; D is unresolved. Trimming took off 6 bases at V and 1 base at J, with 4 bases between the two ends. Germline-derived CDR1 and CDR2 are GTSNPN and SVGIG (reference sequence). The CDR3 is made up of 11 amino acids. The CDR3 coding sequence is TGTGCCTGCATTTCTGGAAACACCATATATTTT. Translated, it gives CACISGNTIYF.

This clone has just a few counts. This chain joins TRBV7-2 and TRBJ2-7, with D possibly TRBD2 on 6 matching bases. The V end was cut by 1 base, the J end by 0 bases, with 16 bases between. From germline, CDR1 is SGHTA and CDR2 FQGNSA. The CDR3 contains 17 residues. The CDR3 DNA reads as TGTGCCAGCAGCTTAGAGGCCGGGACTTGGAGCTCCTACGAGCAGTACTTC. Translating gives CASSLEAGTWSSYEQYF.